The clone carrying this T cell receptor (beta chain) was recorded a few times. The sample belongs to a study of T cells after yellow fever vaccination. In TCRdb, the 5' RACE reads were re-called with MiXCR into one record per CDR3 protein. Found here are roughly 520,000 distinct CDR3 sequences, about a fifth of them singletons; the top ten hold approximately 16%. CDR1 and CDR2 (germline): SNHLY, FYNNEI. The CDR3 has 14 amino acids. V was pared by 6 bases and J by 6 bases, with 15 bases between. The sequence was obtained from a man between 18 and 29 years old who received the YFV17D yellow fever vaccine. The V call is TRBV2, the J call TRBJ2-1; D remains unclear. The sample in question was PBMCs, obtained roughly 20 days after the first yellow fever vaccination. The CDR3 is CASSHPLRSNEQFF. The CDR3 DNA sequence: TGTGCCAGCAGCCACCCCCTCAGATCCAATGAGCAGTTCTTC.